This T cell receptor beta chain appears in the sequencing data of a study of cytomegalovirus exposure and HLA in healthy donors (dated by TCRdb to the late 2010s). Background for the entire study: According to an earlier analysis of 450 to 650 of the donors, roughly 180 million T cells yielded 117 million unique TCR beta sequences and 276 Gb of sequence data. Roughly 320 gigabases of sequencing data and around 90 million unique TCR sequences made up an early release that covered approximately 700 HLA-typed donors. Of the 398 genotyped donors, 75% to 85% were placed in the genetic ancestry cluster associated with self-reported Caucasian donors. The study was designed to test whether signatures of past pathogen exposure could be identified by cataloging public T cell receptors. The T cell repertoires of roughly 660 subjects were profiled by immunosequencing and related to cytomegalovirus serostatus. A separate validation cohort of roughly 120 different subjects was used in addition to the roughly 670-subject first cohort. To predict cytomegalovirus infection status, the study combined high-throughput TCR immunosequencing, statistical association of individual TCRs with disease status, and machine learning. A later analysis re-analyzed previously published TCR beta repertoires from 666 donors and added high-resolution HLA genotyping to study TCR occurrence patterns. Rather than drawing on any new phenotypic data, the later analysis identified candidate immune exposures from TCR beta sequences and the way those sequences occurred across donors. To decide whether each TCR beta V gene segment behaved as functional or pseudogenic, an earlier analysis of nearly 600 of the donors relied on high-throughput TCR beta sequencing. Alongside the repertoire data, information on donor age, sex, ethnicity and CMV serostatus was compiled. A later genetic analysis used genome-wide SNP genotypes for about 55% of the 666 donors, treating that subset as a discovery cohort. All discovery cohort repertoires had been generated using a single sequencing platform. HLA typing covered class I and class II loci at four-digit resolution. The number of typed donors differed by locus: about 620-640 for A, B, C, DRB1 and DQB1; approximately 520 for DQA1; around 580 for DPA1; and some 430 for DPB1. Roughly five DR-DQ haplotypes were handled as single units for association and clustering because linkage in the cohort was strong. Among over 350 genotyped donors of the cohort, an average of approximately 250,000 unique TCR beta nucleotide sequences were sequenced per donor, roughly a sixth of them non-productive.

The cohort was made up of 500 to 800 healthy bone marrow donors. All cohort members were sampled while nominally healthy, although unrecorded immune exposures were likely present. The donor tested CMV seropositive, placing the donor among the roughly 300 seropositive members of the cohort. Each donor provided a peripheral blood sample, and peripheral blood mononuclear cells were used for TCR beta sequencing. Genomic DNA was extracted from the blood cell samples with the Qiagen DNeasy Blood Extraction Kit. About this clone itself: The clone's antigen remains unknown. Per-base qualities were not stored, and no clone one base away is much larger.

Including cysteine and phenylalanine, the CDR3 has 17 amino acids. The sequence is cut down to CDR3 DNA, 51 bases in frame from base 1. CDR1 and CDR2, looked up from the germline V gene, are SGHRS and YFSETQ. For this chain, trimming is 0 bases at the V end and 3 bases at the J end, and the number of junction bases without a gene match is 5. Library prep was done by the immunoSEQ multiplex PCR assay. For the multiplex PCR, a mixture combining 60 forward primers for TCR Vbeta segments and 13 reverse primers for TCR Jbeta segments was used. A multiplex PCR assay on genomic DNA amplified the CDR3 region of rearranged TCR beta genes. On the Illumina HiSeq System, the amplified TCR beta libraries were sequenced as 87-base-pair reads. Per the original workflow: A later analysis tallied 75 million to 95 million unique TCR beta chains across the 666 repertoires, and around 12 million of those chains were shared by two or more donors. Raw reads were error-corrected and collapsed into unique sequences by a nearest-neighbor algorithm in which closely related sequences were merged to remove PCR and sequencing errors. CDR3 sequences were aligned to IMGT reference sequences to assign V, D and J gene segments. For a sequence to be retained, at least a six-nucleotide match to both a V gene segment and a J gene segment was required. A rearrangement was called productive if the CDR3 had no stop codons and remained in frame with V and J, and every other rearrangement was called non-productive. Following IMGT convention, CDR3 was defined as the stretch from the second conserved V-encoded cysteine up to the conserved J-encoded phenylalanine. In an earlier analysis of approximately 500 of the donors, sequences lacking an unambiguous match to a single V gene segment were excluded. In an earlier analysis of a few hundred of the donors, a V segment was called functional when productive rearrangements were above 56.7%, and segregating when the standard deviation between donors exceeded 5%. A statistical classification framework was built for diagnosing cytomegalovirus status from the catalog of TCR beta chain sequences. In a later analysis, TCR nucleotide sequences were compared against IMGT/GENE-DB human TR gene sequences so that V and J genes could be assigned. A later analysis assigned CDR3 sequences and most-parsimonious VDJ recombination scenarios with the TCRdist pipeline. In a later analysis, each TCR beta chain was defined by its CDR3 amino acid sequence together with its V-gene family, and reads lacking a unique V-gene family were excluded. In a later analysis, around 600 highly shared, low-generation-probability nucleotide sequences were removed to address suspected cross-contamination and a sequencing artifact. In a later analysis, a clonal expansion index for each public chain was calculated from normalized within-repertoire ranks of inferred template counts. In a later analysis, generation probabilities were computed using a VDJ recombination model fitted to out-of-frame rearrangements, and the results were checked against IGoR. A later analysis scored TCR-TCR, TCR-HLA and TCR-CMV co-occurrence with hypergeometric tests, applying a repertoire-size bias correction to TCR pairs. False discovery rates were estimated in a later analysis by permuting HLA or CMV assignments 20 times. In a later analysis, co-occurring TCRs were grouped using DBSCAN, and TCRdist sequence similarity was added for clustering within HLA-allele-positive subsets. Repertoires with fewer than 30,000 or more than 120,000 public chains, plus five repertoires with anomalous nucleotide sharing, were excluded from co-occurrence clustering. TCRdb took this table from immuneACCESS and kept in-frame rearrangements with V and J called. Such tables lack part of the clones; where checked against another copy, unresolved V genes explain under half of the gap, and the rest is unexplained. V, J and clone size are taken as reported in that table, and D and trimming were inferred from the DNA itself. Counted in this sample were about 140,000 clones; about 70% of them appeared once. The top ten clones comprise about 2% of the sample.

Study-wide conclusions, independent of this receptor: In a later analysis, most CMV-associated TCR beta chains were found to appear HLA-restricted, with HLA associations seemingly driven largely by CMV exposure. A later analysis associated 16,951 TCR beta sequences with specific HLA alleles at a false discovery rate of 0.05. The 87-base-pair reads could not distinguish some IMGT-functional V segments, including TRBV6-2 and TRBV6-3, so those segments were excluded. In a later genetic analysis, fewer N-insertions in productive TCRs were reported among donors in an Asian-associated ancestry cluster than the roughly 710-donor mean. An earlier analysis of roughly 570 of the donors showed that most TCR beta V segments appeared in productive rearrangements either about 87% or about 30% of the time, which broadly matched IMGT annotations. When HLA alleles, especially DR and DQ, strongly co-occurred, TCR associations were difficult to assign to individual alleles. Compared with equally common non-associated chains, HLA-associated TCR beta chains in a later analysis were more clonally expanded and had lower generation probabilities. According to the authors, the approach could potentially be generalized to other disease states and immunological phenotypes. The only immune exposure information available for the cohort was CMV serostatus. Three of the identified cytomegalovirus-associated TCR beta chains were confirmed in vitro to be specific for cytomegalovirus antigens. Because counts were too low, fewer than 20 rarely observed V segments, including chromosome 9 orphons, were excluded from the earlier analysis of 587 of the donors. In a later analysis, several top co-occurrence clusters were reported to appear linked to parvovirus B19, influenza, CMV and Epstein-Barr virus. According to a later analysis, TCR association rates differed among HLA loci, with DRB1 alleles showing the most associated TCRs and HLA-C alleles showing the fewest. Most TCR sequences were observed very rarely across donors, whereas some public TCRs were present in many individuals. Because HLA typing was unavailable for some donors at each locus, only the typed subset was used in association tests. A further reported finding was that TCR beta sequences accurately predicted the HLA-A and HLA-B alleles for most subjects in the first cohort. In the study, 150 to 200 TCR beta chains were listed as associated with cytomegalovirus. In this cohort, only TCR beta chains were sequenced, and detectable features were limited by the absence of alpha or paired-chain data. In a later genetic analysis, a missense DCLRE1C variant was associated with V-gene and J-gene trimming of TCR beta chains, and the association was replicated in an independent cohort. In both the original and validation cohorts, the classifier was reported to diagnose cytomegalovirus status with high specificity and sensitivity. Linkage disequilibrium might explain the correlated functional status among segregating V segments, but an unknown experimental factor could not be ruled out. A cluster of highly shared sequence variants was judged likely to be a technical artifact of the sequencing pipeline. Sequencing depth was assumed to be roughly uniform across donors in the presence/absence analyses, though that assumption may not hold.

Sequenced sample: PBMCs. Rearrangement joined TRBV5-1 to TRBJ2-1, with TRBD2 identical over 11 junction bases. This receptor was identified in a woman aged 60-75 years in good health and CMV-seropositive. CDR3 reads: CASSLASTSGNYNEQFF. The DNA reads TGCGCCAGCAGCTTGGCTTCGACTAGCGGGAACTACAATGAGCAGTTCTTC.